This T cell receptor beta chain was observed in a study of T cell repertoires in cytomegalovirus infection. This clonotype has more than one count but fewer than ten. Its antigen remains unknown. General observations from the study: HLA-C-restricted CMV clonotypes gave the most frequent clonotype in two of eight donors.

This CDR3 contains 16 residues. Germline CDR1 and CDR2: SGHDN and FVKESK. With 1 base clipped from V and 3 bases from J, the junction kept 7 bases outside the gene matches. TCRdb recomputed calls from the reads with MiXCR, one row per CDR3 protein. The sample includes 510,000 or so distinct CDR3 sequences, about 30% of them seen just once. The source of this sequence is a human donor in good health (CMV status not recorded). Some clones in this sample may be carry-over from other donors' samples. The sample was PBMCs. The V and J genes are TRBV14 and TRBJ1-1; TRBD1 matches 8 bases. The DNA for the CDR3 is TGTGCCAGCAGCCAAGTGGGGACAGGTCGGTACACTGAAGCTTTCTTT. Protein product: CASSQVGTGRYTEAFF.